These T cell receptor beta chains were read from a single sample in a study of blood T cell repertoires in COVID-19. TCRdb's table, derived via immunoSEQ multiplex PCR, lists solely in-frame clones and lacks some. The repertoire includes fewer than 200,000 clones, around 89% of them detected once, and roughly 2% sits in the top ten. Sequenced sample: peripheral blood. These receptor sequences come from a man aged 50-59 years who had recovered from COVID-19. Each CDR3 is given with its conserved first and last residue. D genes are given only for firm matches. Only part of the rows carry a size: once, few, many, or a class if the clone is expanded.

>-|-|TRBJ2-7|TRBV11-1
TGTGCCAGCAGCAGGGGTCCCACCGGCGAGCAGTACTTC
CASSRGPTGEQYF
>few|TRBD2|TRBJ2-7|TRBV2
TGTGCCAGCAGTCCATTTAGCGGGGGGTCTCTTGGGGAGCAGTACTTC
CASSPFSGGSLGEQYF
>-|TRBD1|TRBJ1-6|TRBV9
TGTGCCAGCAGCGCATCGACAGGGACAGGCAATTCACCCCTCCACTTT
CASSASTGTGNSPLHF
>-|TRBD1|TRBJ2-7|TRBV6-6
TGTGCCAGCAGAAGGACAGGGGATGAGCTCATCCACGAGCAGTACTTC
CASRRTGDELIHEQYF
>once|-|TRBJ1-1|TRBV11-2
TGTGCCAGCAGCGGAAACAGGGTGGTGAACACTGAAGCTTTCTTT
CASSGNRVVNTEAFF
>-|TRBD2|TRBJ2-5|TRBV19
TGTGCCAGTAGTATGTCGGCGGGGGTGTACCAAGAGACCCAGTACTTC
CASSMSAGVYQETQYF
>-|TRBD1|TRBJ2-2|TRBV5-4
TGTGCCAGCAGCATCGGACAGGGCTACACCGGGGAGCTGTTTTTT
CASSIGQGYTGELFF
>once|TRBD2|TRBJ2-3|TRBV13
TGTGCCAGCAGCTTAAATCGCCTAGCGGTTTCAAGCACAGATACGCAGTATTTT
CASSLNRLAVSSTDTQYF
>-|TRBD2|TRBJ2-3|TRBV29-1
TGCACCGTTCACAGCGGGAGAGGGACAGATACGCAGTATTTT
CTVHSGRGTDTQYF
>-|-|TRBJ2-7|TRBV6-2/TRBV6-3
TGTGCCAGCAGTTACGCGGGGTCTTTTTCAAGAGCAGGGAACTACGAGCAGTACTTC
CASSYAGSFSRAGNYEQYF
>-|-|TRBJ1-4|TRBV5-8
TGTGCCAGCAGCTTAGGGGTAGCAACTAATGAAAAACTGTTTTTT
CASSLGVATNEKLFF
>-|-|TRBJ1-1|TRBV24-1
TGTGCCACCAGTGACCGCCGCGGGGCTGAAGCTTTCTTT
CATSDRRGAEAFF
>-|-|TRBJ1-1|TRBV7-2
TGTGCCAGCAGCTTTGAGTGGGAAGCTTTCTTT
CASSFEWEAFF
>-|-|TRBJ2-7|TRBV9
TGTGCCAGCAGCGTACAGGGGAACTCCTACGAGCAGTACTTC
CASSVQGNSYEQYF
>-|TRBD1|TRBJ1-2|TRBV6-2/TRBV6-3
TGTGCCAGCAGTTACTTGCGGGACAGGGAGAGAGGCTACACCTTC
CASSYLRDRERGYTF
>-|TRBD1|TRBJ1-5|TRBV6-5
TGTGCCAGCAGACGACAGGGGGCCCATCAGCCCCAGCATTTT
CASRRQGAHQPQHF
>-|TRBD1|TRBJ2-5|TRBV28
TGTGCCAGCAGTTGGTTGCCGGGACAGGTGACCCAGTACTTC
CASSWLPGQVTQYF
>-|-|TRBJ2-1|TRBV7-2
TGTGCCAGCAGCACCTACACAGGGGAGCAGTTCTTC
CASSTYTGEQFF
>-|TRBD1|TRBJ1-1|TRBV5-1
TGCGCCAGCAGCTTGGACGCGACAGGGACCGCTTTCTTT
CASSLDATGTAFF
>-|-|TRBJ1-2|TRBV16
TGTGCCAGCAGCCAAACAGGGTCCTATGGCTACACCTTC
CASSQTGSYGYTF
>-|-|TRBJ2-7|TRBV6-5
TGTGCCAGCAGTTATATGGGGGCCGGATACGAGCAGTACTTC
CASSYMGAGYEQYF
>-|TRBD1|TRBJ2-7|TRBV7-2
TGTGCCAGCAGCGCGAGACAGGGGGCCTACGAGCAGTACTTC
CASSARQGAYEQYF
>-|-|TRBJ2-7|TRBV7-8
TGTGCCAGCAGCCCGGGACACACGACCTACGAGCAGTACTTC
CASSPGHTTYEQYF
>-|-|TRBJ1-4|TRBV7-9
TGTGCCAGCAGCTTAGGAGAGGGGGCTAATGAAAAACTGTTTTTT
CASSLGEGANEKLFF
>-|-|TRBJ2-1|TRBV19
TGTGCCAGTAGTATAAAGGGGAGGCGGCCCTACAATGAGCAGTTCTTC
CASSIKGRRPYNEQFF
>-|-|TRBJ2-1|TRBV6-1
TGTGCCAGCAGTGAAGCGGGGAGATCCTACAATGAGCAGTTCTTC
CASSEAGRSYNEQFF